The table lists the clone carrying this T cell receptor beta chain with a few counts. Its antigen is undetermined. These data are taken from a study of T-cell memory formation after mild COVID-19. Study observations and caveats: Contracting CD4+ clones sat mainly in CM and EM; CD8+ in EMRA.

With V trimmed by 3 bases and J by 6 bases, 5 bases remained unmatched. Per the germline V gene, CDR1 is SEHNR and CDR2 is FQNEAQ (reference sequence). This CDR3 is 14 amino acids long. Amplification by 5'RACE using constant-segment primers produced TCR alpha and TCR beta cDNA libraries that carried sample barcodes and UMIs. MiXCR, applied by TCRdb to the 5' RACE reads, yields one record per CDR3 protein. The table lists more than 120,000 distinct CDR3 sequences, around 21% of them singletons. This rearrangement joins TRBV7-9 to TRBJ2-1; 7 positions match TRBD2. The specimen sequenced was PBMCs or a T cell subset sorted from them (not recorded which). This TCR derives from an adult woman who had mild COVID-19 (a few samples of this study predate the infection). Cell type and time point are not known. The CDR3 nucleotides read TGTGCCAGCAGCTTCAGCGGGGCTATCAATGAGCAGTTCTTC. This codes for CASSFSGAINEQFF.